This TCR beta chain was observed in a study of T cell repertoires and HLA-DP antigens. Amplification used primers for 54 TRBV and 13 TRBJ segments. Each pre-culture CD4+ sample aimed for over 150,000 T cell genomes at deep resolution. Method: immunoSEQ multiplex PCR; TCRdb's copy keeps in-frame clones and lacks some. Among fewer than 75,000 clones, about four fifths were seen once, and the ten largest hold roughly 1.5%. Germline values: CDR1 SGHVS, CDR2 FQNEAQ. The CDR3 has 17 amino acids. Between the trimmed V and J ends, which lost 2 bases and 2 bases, there was a span of 16 bases. This clone has only a few counts. Its antigen is not known.

Input material: CD4+ T cells from PBMCs. The rearrangement joins TRBV7-8 to TRBJ1-5; a weak D match, TRBD1 (6 bases). The receptor's source is a man aged 55 to 69 in good health and CMV-seronegative. In DNA form, the CDR3 reads TGTGCCAGCAGCTTAAGGGGGGGCGACGCGGGCAATCAGCCCCAGCATTTT. Protein sequence: CASSLRGGDAGNQPQHF.